This T cell receptor (beta chain) was captured in a study of blood T cell repertoires in COVID-19 (dated by TCRdb to about 2020). General notes on the study: Samples covering the acute and convalescent phases of COVID-19 were provided by collaborators in the United States, Italy and Spain. The material from the prospective study consisted of cDNA or gDNA derived from T cells, B-cell-depleted T cells, or PBMCs. HLA class I and class II types, where available, came from metadata supplied by the sample provider rather than from assay-based typing. Deeply sampled blood TCRbeta repertoires from subjects exposed to, actively infected with, or recovered from COVID-19 were included in the dataset. A de-identified subject ID, COVID-19 status, age in years and sex were almost always included in the sample metadata. Samples came from the ongoing ImmuneRACE study (first 160 participants) plus 1,254 subjects from 6 global collaborators. The repertoires were released in a freely available public database intended as a resource for research on the immune response to SARS-CoV-2.

The collaborating institutions used their own protocols to collect whole blood in K2EDTA tubes. Collaborator samples were shipped for TCRbeta analysis as frozen whole blood, isolated PBMCs, or DNA extracted from either sample type. TCRbeta CDR3 regions were amplified from genomic DNA using the immunoSEQ Assay, a bias-controlled multiplex PCR. In the authors' own workflow: The number of nucleated cells in each sample was estimated by amplification of reference gene primers within the assay. Sequence reads were collapsed and filtered to measure the absolute abundance of every unique TCRbeta CDR3 rearrangement. For each sample, productive Simpson clonality was calculated as the square root of Simpson's diversity index across productive rearrangements. TCRdb stores this immuneACCESS table with in-frame sequences only. Part of the clones is absent; in the studies checked, under half of the shortfall reflects unresolved V genes, and no reason is known for the rest. The DNA gave D and trimming, while V, J and clone size come from that table. The sample table records roughly 39,000 clones; approximately 85% of these occur just once. In total, the top ten clones hold 8.5% to 10% of the sample.

The full study reports these points: How much clinical and demographic metadata was included differed by source and by participant, and the metadata was provided uncurated.

The CDR3 holds 16 amino acids from the cysteine to the phenylalanine. The germline V gene supplies CDR1 SGHTA and CDR2 FQGNSA. Remarks on this clone: No antigen is known for it. It is unclear where the CDR3 begins or ends on the DNA, so no DNA is shown, and the CDR3 is as TCRdb lists it. This CDR3 is also generated by other DNA sequences in the sample.

The chain is assembled from TRBV7-2 and TRBJ2-7; TRBD2, as called in the table, went unchecked against the DNA. The sequence came from a human donor in a cohort sampled during active COVID-19. The specimen was peripheral blood. The CDR3 protein is CASSLVGGGAADEQYF.